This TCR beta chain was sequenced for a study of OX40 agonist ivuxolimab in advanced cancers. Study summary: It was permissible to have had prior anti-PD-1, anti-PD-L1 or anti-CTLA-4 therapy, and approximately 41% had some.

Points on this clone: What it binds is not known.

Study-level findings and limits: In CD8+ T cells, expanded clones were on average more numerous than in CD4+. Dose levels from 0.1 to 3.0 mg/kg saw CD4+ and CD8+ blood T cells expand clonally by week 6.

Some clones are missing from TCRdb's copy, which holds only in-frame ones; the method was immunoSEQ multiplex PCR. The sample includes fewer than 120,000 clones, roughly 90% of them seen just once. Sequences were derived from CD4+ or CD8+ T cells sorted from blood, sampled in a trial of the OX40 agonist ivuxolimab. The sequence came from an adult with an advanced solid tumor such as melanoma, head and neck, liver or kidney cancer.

The CDR3 sequence is CAISAVGVNNSPLHF. In nucleotides, the CDR3 is TGTGCCATCAGTGCCGTCGGGGTTAATAATTCACCCCTCCACTTT. The J gene is TRBJ1-6, the V gene TRBV10-3; D remains unclear. This CDR3 comprises 15 residues. Germline loops: CDR1 ENHRY, CDR2 SYGVKD. Between the trimmed V and J ends, which lost 4 bases and 5 bases, there was a span of 12 bases.